Sequencing of this TCR beta chain was carried out in a study of T cell responses to AZD1222 COVID-19 vaccine. Method: immunoSEQ multiplex PCR; TCRdb's copy keeps in-frame clones and lacks some. The data show 100,000 to 120,000 clones, about 88% seen once. The sequencing used peripheral blood, collected on day 0 of AZD1222 vaccination. The origin of this receptor is an adult in good health.

The CDR3 nucleotides read TGTGCCAGCAGCCAAGATGCATTCCAGGGATTCTCTGGAAACACCATATATTTT. Translation gives CASSQDAFQGFSGNTIYF. The chain has TRBV3-1 (or the pseudogene TRBV3-2) and TRBJ1-3, with a tentative D call TRBD1 (5 bases). CDR3 length equals 18 residues. V lost 0 bases and J 0 bases, leaving 15 bases between the germline ends. Germline V lookup: CDR1 LGHDT, CDR2 YNNKEL (reference sequence).